Sequencing of this TCR beta chain was carried out in a study of blood T cell repertoires in COVID-19. Germline assignment: CDR1 SEHNR and CDR2 FQNEAQ (reference sequence). The CDR3 runs 12 residues. The V end lost 8 bases, the J end lost 6 bases, and 14 bases lay between the germline ends. Original methodology: Using reference gene primer amplification, nucleated cell counts were estimated. The assay was immunoSEQ multiplex PCR, and TCRdb's table has in-frame clones only and misses some. V and J calls and clone size are copied from that table; D and trimming were computed from the DNA. The table has about 210,000 clones, around 86% seen once.

This receptor was obtained from a woman in her 50s with acute COVID-19. The chain links TRBV7-9 to TRBJ2-7; tentative D call: TRBD2 (5 bases). Sequencing was carried out using PBMCs or T cells enriched from blood (not recorded which). CDR3 loop: CASGTGKAEQYF. CDR3 in DNA: TGTGCCAGCGGCACGGGAAAGGCCGAGCAGTACTTC. The full variable domain, in which reference TRBV7-9 and TRBJ2-7 provide the parts outside the CDR3, is DTGVSQNPRHKITKRGQNVTFRCDPISEHNRLYWYRQTLGQGPEFLTYFQNEAQLEKSRLLSDRFSAERPKGSFSTLEIQRTEQGDSAMYLCASGTGKAEQYFGPGTRLTVT.